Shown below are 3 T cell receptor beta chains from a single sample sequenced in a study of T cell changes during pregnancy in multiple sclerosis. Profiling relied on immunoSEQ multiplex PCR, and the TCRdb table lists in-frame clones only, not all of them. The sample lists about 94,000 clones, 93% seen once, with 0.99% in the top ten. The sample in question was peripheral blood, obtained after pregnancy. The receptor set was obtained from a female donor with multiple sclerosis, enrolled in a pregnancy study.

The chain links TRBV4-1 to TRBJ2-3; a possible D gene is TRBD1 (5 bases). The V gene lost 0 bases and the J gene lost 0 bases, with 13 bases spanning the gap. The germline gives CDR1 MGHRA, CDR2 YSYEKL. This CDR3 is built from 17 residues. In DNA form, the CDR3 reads TGCGCCAGCAGCCAAGAAGAAGGGGCAATTAGCACAGATACGCAGTATTTT. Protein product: CASSQEEGAISTDTQYF.

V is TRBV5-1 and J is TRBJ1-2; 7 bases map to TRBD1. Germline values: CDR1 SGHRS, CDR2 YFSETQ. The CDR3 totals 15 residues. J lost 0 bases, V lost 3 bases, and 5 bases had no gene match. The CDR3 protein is CASSWGQRPNYGYTF. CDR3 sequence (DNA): TGCGCCAGCAGCTGGGGACAGAGGCCTAACTATGGCTACACCTTC.

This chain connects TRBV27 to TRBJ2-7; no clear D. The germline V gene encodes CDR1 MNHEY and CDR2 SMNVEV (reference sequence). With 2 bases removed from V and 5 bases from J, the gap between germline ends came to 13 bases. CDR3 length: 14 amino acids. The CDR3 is CASSLVAVPNEQYF. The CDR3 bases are TGTGCCAGCAGTTTAGTGGCGGTCCCTAACGAGCAGTACTTC.